The entry below gives a single TCR beta chain sequence along with its context. CDR1 is SEHNR, CDR2 FQNEAQ, per germline (reference sequence). The CDR3 loop spans 15 amino acids. One entry per CDR3 protein, without DNA, is what TCRdb gives after re-calling the 5' RACE reads. This repertoire includes about 300,000 distinct CDR3 sequences. The data originate from a study of monozygotic twins with inflammatory bowel disease. This clonotype originated in a human donor with ulcerative colitis or Crohn's disease, or a healthy co-twin of an affected twin (not recorded which). This chain joins TRBV7-9 and TRBJ2-7; the D gene TCRdb calls, TRBD2, cannot be checked with no DNA. The sample comprised blood. CDR3 protein: CASSPGLAVLGEQYF. Filled out from reference TRBV7-9 and TRBJ2-7, the complete variable domain reads DTGVSQNPRHKITKRGQNVTFRCDPISEHNRLYWYRQTLGQGPEFLTYFQNEAQLEKSRLLSDRFSAERPKGSFSTLEIQRTEQGDSAMYLCASSPGLAVLGEQYFGPGTRLTVT.